Each of the 5 T cell receptor beta chains below was sequenced from the same sample in a study of T cell changes during pregnancy in multiple sclerosis (dated by TCRdb to between 2018 and 2021). The receptor library was made with the immunoSEQ multiplex PCR assay. TCRdb provides this immuneACCESS table in a form limited to in-frame rearrangements. Some clones are lacking; in checked studies, under half of them reflect an unresolved V gene, and why the rest are absent is not known. Present in this sample are about 40,000 clones, 80% to 95% of which were seen just once. 13% of the sample lies in the top ten. Sequencing used CD8+ T cells from peripheral blood mononuclear cells, obtained in the first trimester of pregnancy. These receptors were collected from a female donor with multiple sclerosis, enrolled in a pregnancy study.

The rearrangement links TRBV5-4 to TRBJ1-2; no reliable D call. The CDR3 runs to 15 residues. The germline CDR1 and CDR2 sequences are SGHNT and YYREEE (reference sequence). V lost 0 bases and J lost 2, with 11 bases in between. The CDR3 loop is CASSLALSGNYGYTF. The CDR3, as DNA: TGTGCCAGCAGCTTGGCCCTCTCAGGCAACTATGGCTACACCTTC.

The chain is built from TRBV6-5 and TRBJ1-2, with 8 bases identical to TRBD1. The CDR3 covers 13 residues. Per germline, CDR1 MNHEY and CDR2 SVGAGI. Trimming at V came to 5 bases and at J to 8 bases, leaving 7 bases not matched to a gene. Written as DNA, the CDR3 is TGTGCCAGCAGTCCTCAGGGGGCTTGGGGCTACACCTTC. As protein: CASSPQGAWGYTF.

This clone was recorded only once. The chain is built from TRBV11-2 and TRBJ2-1; maybe TRBD2 (7 bases). Looked up from germline, CDR1 is SGHAT and CDR2 is FQNNGV. With 7 bases removed from V and 12 bases from J, the gap between germline ends came to 34 bases. This CDR3 contains 18 residues. The CDR3 region is CASTKVGTEVGGGGAQFF. The CDR3 nucleotides are TGTGCCAGCACGAAAGTCGGGACGGAGGTTGGGGGTGGGGGGGCGCAGTTCTTC.

V is TRBV11-2 and J is TRBJ2-3; 10 nucleotides line up with TRBD2. V lost 5 bases, J lost 2 bases, and 4 bases stayed unmatched. The CDR3 contains 15 residues. CDR1 and CDR2 (germline): SGHAT, FQNNGV. The CDR3 sequence: CASSRLAGHTDTQYF. The CDR3 DNA reads TGTGCCAGCAGCCGACTAGCGGGTCACACAGATACGCAGTATTTT.

This clone was counted once. The gene calls are TRBV27 and TRBJ1-5; D gene unclear. V gave up 0 bases and J gave up 0 bases, with 9 bases separating them. CDR3 length: 16 amino acids. Germline-derived CDR1 and CDR2 are MNHEY and SMNVEV (reference sequence). The chain's CDR3 is CASSLSAGYSNQPQHF. CDR3 in DNA: TGTGCCAGCAGTTTATCAGCGGGGTATAGCAATCAGCCCCAGCATTTT.